Following are 27 T cell receptor beta chains from one sample sequenced in a study of T cell clones after liver transplantation. TCRbeta sequences of proliferating CFSE-low MLR cells were labeled alloreactive. Their target antigens are unknown. Repertoires were generated with immunoSEQ multiplex PCR, while TCRdb's copy carries only in-frame clones and drops some. The sample lists about 5,800 clones, about 31% seen once, with around 16% in the top ten. The sample taken for sequencing was CD4+ T cells from cultured PBMCs. All receptors come from a human patient who received a liver transplant. The graft donor may be the source of some T cells.

This chain links TRBV7-2 with TRBJ2-3, with D possibly matching TRBD1 (6 bases). Germline CDR1 and CDR2: SGHTA and FQGNSA. Trimming cost V 5 bases and J 0 bases, with 9 bases left between them. CDR3 length: 14 residues. CDR3: CASSPGQSTDTQYF. The CDR3 DNA reads as TGTGCCAGCAGCCCCGGACAGAGCACAGATACGCAGTATTTT.

J is TRBJ2-3 and V is TRBV7-6, with D possibly being TRBD2 (6 bases). The CDR3 totals 15 residues. Germline lookup yields CDR1 SGHVS and CDR2 FNYEAQ. The V end lost 5 bases, the J end lost 2 bases, and 14 bases lay between the germline ends. CDR3 sequence: CASSQKAGYTDTQYF. CDR3 in DNA: TGTGCCAGCAGCCAAAAGGCGGGATACACAGATACGCAGTATTTT.

The V call is TRBV10-3, the J call TRBJ1-2, with 11 bases fitting TRBD1. V was clipped by 6 bases and J by 2 bases; unmatched bases: 5. The CDR3 spans 15 residues. Germline V gives CDR1 ENHRY, CDR2 SYGVKD. The CDR3 DNA reads TGTGCCATCAGGAGCGGGACAGGGGGGAACTATGGCTACACCTTC. Translated: CAIRSGTGGNYGYTF.

This clone showed up just a few times. The chain carries TRBV11-2 and TRBJ2-3; 7 bases map to TRBD1. There are 15 residues in the CDR3. Germline trimming cut 2 bases from V and 6 bases from J; bases unmatched to any gene: 8. From germline, CDR1 is SGHAT and CDR2 FQNNGV. This CDR3 is CASSLQGQPGDTQYF. The CDR3 bases are TGTGCCAGCAGCTTACAGGGACAGCCCGGCGATACGCAGTATTTT.

There are a few counts of this clone. A junction end diverges from the germline sequence, so it may reflect a read error. This rearrangement joins TRBV6-5 to TRBJ1-2; D call uncertain. CDR3 length equals 14 residues. CDR1 and CDR2 (germline): MNHEY, SVGAGI. The CDR3 DNA follows: TGTGCCATCAGTGAATCCCCCCGGAGTGGTGGCTACACCTTC. The encoded protein is CAISESPRSGGYTF.

The chain carries TRBV6-6 and TRBJ1-1, with D possibly TRBD1 on 5 matching bases. The CDR3 is 15 amino acids. Per the germline V gene, CDR1 is MNHNY and CDR2 is SVGAGI (reference sequence). Trimming took 6 bases from V and 3 from J, leaving 17 bases between them. The CDR3, as DNA: TGTGCCAGCAGGCGAGGCCAGGTCAGGGACACTGAAGCTTTCTTT. It specifies CASRRGQVRDTEAFF.

The J gene is TRBJ1-3, the V gene TRBV4-3; no definite D call. The V end was cut by 0 bases, the J end by 0 bases, with 15 bases between. The CDR3 length is 18 residues. From germline, CDR1 is LGHNA and CDR2 YSLEER. For the CDR3, the DNA is TGCGCCAGCAGCCAAGAGAGGCAGTCTCCCTCCTCTGGAAACACCATATATTTT. Protein sequence: CASSQERQSPSSGNTIYF.

The chain uses TRBV27 and TRBJ1-4; no clear D gene. The CDR3 length is 13 residues. Germline-derived CDR1 and CDR2 are MNHEY and SMNVEV (reference sequence). V was pared by 2 bases and J by 5 bases, with 6 bases between. In nucleotides, the CDR3 is TGTGCCAGCAGTTTAGAACGCAATGAAAAACTGTTTTTT. Translating it yields CASSLERNEKLFF.

The rearrangement joins TRBV5-4 to TRBJ1-2, with 8 bases lining up with TRBD1. The CDR3 is 16 residues long. CDR1 is SGHNT, CDR2 YYREEE, per germline (reference sequence). V was pared by 0 bases and J by 5 bases, with 9 bases of the junction left unmatched. As DNA, the CDR3 is TGTGCCAGCAGCTTGGGACAGGGGAAAACCTTTTATGGCTACACCTTC. Translation: CASSLGQGKTFYGYTF.

Only a few counts were recorded for this clone. The V call is TRBV2, the J call TRBJ1-2, with TRBD1 identical over 8 bases. CDR1 is SNHLY, CDR2 FYNNEI, per germline. The CDR3 sequence is 14 residues long. Unmatched junction bases numbered 3, after V lost 5 bases and J lost 1 base. CDR3 residues: CASSLGQVNYGYTF. CDR3 nucleotide sequence: TGTGCCAGCAGTTTGGGACAGGTTAACTATGGCTACACCTTC.

This clone counts as medium-sized. The chain couples TRBV19 to TRBJ1-3; 8 bases match TRBD1. Trimming took 9 bases from V and 4 from J; bases not matched to a gene: 17. CDR3 size: 17 residues. From germline, CDR1 is LNHDA and CDR2 SQIVND (reference sequence). CDR3 amino acids: CASFLSPDRGIGNTIYF. CDR3 bases: TGTGCCAGCTTCTTAAGCCCAGACAGGGGAATAGGAAACACCATATATTTT. Looking up the rest from reference TRBV19 and TRBJ1-3 gives the full variable domain: DGGITQSPKYLFRKEGQNVTLSCEQNLNHDAMYWYRQDPGQGLRLIYYSQIVNDFQKGDIAEGYSVSREKKESFPLTVTSAQKNPTAFYLCASFLSPDRGIGNTIYFGEGSWLTVV.

The CDR3 protein is CASSYSMPGANVLTF. The CDR3 coding sequence is TGTGCCAGCAGTTACTCGATGCCCGGGGCCAACGTCCTGACTTTC. This chain joins TRBV6-5 and TRBJ2-6; D gene uncertain. V lost 0 bases and J lost 4, with 7 bases in between. The CDR3 covers 15 residues. From germline, CDR1 is MNHEY and CDR2 SVGAGI.

The rearrangement uses TRBV7-7 and TRBJ2-5, with TRBD2 matching 7 bases. The CDR3 covers 15 residues. Losses at the gene ends were 4 bases for V and 2 bases for J; bases not matched to a gene: 7. CDR1 SSHAT and CDR2 FNYEAQ come from the germline V gene (reference sequence). CDR3 nucleotides: TGTGCCAGCAGCTCGGGAGGAGGGCGTCAAGAGACCCAGTACTTC. Its protein is CASSSGGGRQETQYF.

The rearrangement links TRBV9 to TRBJ2-1; possible D gene TRBD2, 5 bases. From germline, CDR1 is SGDLS and CDR2 YYNGEE. The V end lost 3 bases, the J end lost 5 bases, and 18 bases lay between the germline ends. CDR3 length: 16 amino acids. The CDR3 bases are TGTGCCAGCAGCGAGACCCCGGGATTAAATAACAATGAGCAGTTCTTC. Translation: CASSETPGLNNNEQFF.

This clone is labeled medium-sized (0.01 to 0.1%). The J gene is TRBJ2-4, the V gene TRBV19; TRBD2 aligns across 7 bases. The CDR3 runs 15 residues. V lost 5 bases and J lost 1; bases outside the gene matches: 5. CDR1 is LNHDA, CDR2 SQIVND, per germline (reference sequence). The CDR3 bases are TGTGCCAGTAGTCCCCGGGGGGACGCCAAAAACATTCAGTACTTC. It yields the protein CASSPRGDAKNIQYF.

In its sample, this clone is medium-sized. This chain connects TRBV6-4 to TRBJ2-7; TRBD2 is a possible D gene (5 bases). Germline assignment: CDR1 MRHNA and CDR2 SNTAGT. The CDR3 runs to 11 residues. CDR3 in DNA: TGTGCCAGCAGTGACTCGTGCAGGCGGGACGTC. This sequence encodes CASSDSCRRDV.

This chain uses TRBV29-1 with TRBJ1-3, with 9 bases aligning to TRBD1. Looked up from germline, CDR1 is SQVTM and CDR2 is ANQGSEA. V trimming: 5 bases; J trimming: 0 bases; junction bases outside the gene matches: 2. The CDR3 loop spans 14 amino acids. This CDR3 is CSVRDRASGNTIYF. The DNA of the CDR3 is TGCAGCGTTCGGGACAGGGCCTCTGGAAACACCATATATTTT.

The chain has TRBV28 and TRBJ1-2; D call uncertain. The germline CDR1 and CDR2 sequences are MDHEN and SYDVKM. Trimming took off 8 bases at V and 8 bases at J, with 12 bases between the two ends. CDR3 length: 11 amino acids. CDR3 in DNA: TGTGCCAGCTGGAGACAATCCGGCTACACCTTC. It encodes CASWRQSGYTF.

For this clone: Given a far larger clone just one base away, this is likely a sequencing read error. The V call is TRBV5-1, the J call TRBJ2-7; D is perhaps TRBD1 (5 bases). Trimming removed 5 bases at V and 0 bases at J, with 15 bases between. Germline V lookup: CDR1 SGHRS, CDR2 YFSETQ. The CDR3 runs 15 residues. CDR3 loop: CASRSRQKASYEQYV. In nucleotides, the CDR3 is TGCGCCAGCAGATCTAGACAGAAGGCCTCCTACGAGCAGTACGTC.

J is TRBJ2-5 and V is TRBV10-3; D gene uncertain. V was trimmed by 0 bases and J by 5 bases, leaving 4 bases between them. From germline, CDR1 is ENHRY and CDR2 SYGVKD. This CDR3 is built from 12 residues. The CDR3 region is CAISESRETQYF. Here the CDR3 DNA reads TGTGCCATCAGTGAGTCAAGGGAGACCCAGTACTTC.

The chain recombines TRBV12-5 with TRBJ2-3; D is ambiguous. Trimming removed 6 bases at V and 0 bases at J, with 16 bases between. Germline V gene data show CDR1 as LGHNT and CDR2 as FRNRAP. This CDR3 comprises 16 residues. The CDR3 spells CASGNPNSKSTDTQYF. As DNA, the CDR3 is TGTGCTAGTGGCAACCCAAACAGTAAGAGCACAGATACGCAGTATTTT.

Relative to its sample, this clone is medium-sized (0.01 to 0.1%). The chain carries TRBV6-6 and TRBJ1-5, with D hard to call. Germline CDR1 MNHNY, CDR2 SVGAGI (reference sequence). This CDR3 contains 13 residues. Trimming removed 3 bases at V and 6 bases at J, with 9 bases between. The CDR3 nucleotides read TGTGCCAGCAGTTATGAGGGAATTCAGCCCCAGCATTTT. Its translation is CASSYEGIQPQHF.

This chain uses TRBV30 with TRBJ2-3, with a weak D call TRBD2 (5 bases). Germline V gene data show CDR1 as GTSNPN and CDR2 as SVGIG (reference sequence). V was shortened by 4 bases and J by 0 bases, with 14 bases between the two germline ends. The length of the CDR3 is 15 residues. The CDR3 DNA sequence: TGTGCCTGGATGGCTTTTGGCGGGAGCACAGATACGCAGTATTTT. Its protein is CAWMAFGGSTDTQYF.

This clone showed up just a few times. In nucleotides, the CDR3 is TGTGCCAGCAGTTTATCCGCGTCGCACGAGACCCAGTACTTC. Translation gives CASSLSASHETQYF. J is TRBJ2-5 and V is TRBV6-5; no reliable D call. There are 14 residues in the CDR3. The V gene's germline CDR1 is MNHEY and CDR2 SVGAGI. Trimming removed 4 bases from V and 5 bases from J, with 14 bases in between.

The rearrangement links TRBV6-5 to TRBJ2-3, with a possible D match to TRBD1 (5 bases). The CDR3 loop spans 13 amino acids. Germline CDR1 reads MNHEY; CDR2 reads SVGAGI. Trimming removed 6 bases from V and 6 bases from J, with 13 bases in between. CDR3 DNA sequence: TGTGCCAGCAGGGGGCCTGGGTCTGATACGCAGTATTTT. It specifies CASRGPGSDTQYF.

This clone is medium-sized (0.01 to 0.1%). The chain joins TRBV6-5 to TRBJ2-7, with TRBD1 matching 9 bases. The J segment lost 6 bases and the V segment lost 4 bases, leaving 4 bases of the junction unmatched. The CDR3 spans 13 residues. CDR1 is MNHEY, CDR2 SVGAGI, per germline. CDR3 amino acids: CASSWDRAGEQYF. The CDR3 DNA reads as TGTGCCAGCAGTTGGGACAGGGCAGGCGAGCAGTACTTC.

This clone was observed a few times. J is TRBJ1-1 and V is TRBV10-3; weak D call: TRBD1 (5 bases). The V gene lost 5 bases and the J gene lost 3 bases, with 19 bases spanning the gap. The CDR3 length is 16 residues. CDR1 and CDR2 (germline): ENHRY, SYGVKD. The CDR3 DNA sequence: TGTGCCATCAGTACTAACCCCCGGGTGGGGGACACTGAAGCTTTCTTT. Protein sequence: CAISTNPRVGDTEAFF.